This T cell receptor beta chain was sequenced in a study of PD-1 blockade in mismatch repair-deficient tumors. This CDR3 region has 14 residues. In germline, CDR1 is SGHRS, CDR2 YFSETQ. V lost 0 bases, J lost 2 bases, and 6 bases lay in between. Using immunoSEQ multiplex PCR, the repertoire was profiled, and TCRdb retains in-frame clones only, with some absent. The table shows roughly 34,000 clones, with around 80% occurring only once. With regard to this clone: Other DNA sequences in this sample translate to the same CDR3.

A few pembrolizumab responders had their TCRs sequenced. V gene TRBV5-1 combines with J gene TRBJ1-3, with D uncertain. Source: PBMCs, taken roughly 6 weeks after starting pembrolizumab. This receptor was taken from an adult with mismatch repair-deficient cancer. The CDR3 coding sequence is TGCGCCAGCAGCTTGGGCGTCACTGGAAACACCATATATTTT. This translates into CASSLGVTGNTIYF.